Shown below are 20 T cell receptor beta chains from a single sample sequenced in a study of blood T cell repertoires in COVID-19. Using immunoSEQ multiplex PCR, the repertoire was profiled, and TCRdb retains in-frame clones only, with some absent. Altogether about 200,000 clones are present, approximately 85% being singletons, with the ten largest covering roughly 4.5%. Material: peripheral blood. Receptors originate from a woman aged 80 or over with acute or convalescent COVID-19.

The chain joins TRBV5-1 to TRBJ2-7; 12 bases line up with TRBD1. Trimming cost V 6 bases and J 6 bases; bases outside gene matches: 4. From germline, CDR1 is SGHRS and CDR2 YFSETQ. CDR3 length equals 13 residues. The DNA of the CDR3 is TGCGCCAGCACCCGGGGACAGGGGGCCGAGCAGTACTTC. Encoded protein: CASTRGQGAEQYF.

The rearrangement uses TRBV12-5 and TRBJ2-1; the match to TRBD2 covers 12 bases. From germline, CDR1 is LGHNT and CDR2 FRNRAP. This CDR3 region has 16 residues. V trimming: 5 bases; J trimming: 7 bases; junction bases outside the gene matches: 9. The CDR3 is CASGQLGLAGENEQFF. CDR3 coding DNA: TGTGCTAGTGGTCAACTGGGACTAGCGGGCGAAAATGAGCAGTTCTTC.

In this sample, this clone turned up a few times. V and J are TRBV9 and TRBJ1-1; D call uncertain. Germline lookup yields CDR1 SGDLS and CDR2 YYNGEE. The germline V and J ends were trimmed by 0 bases and 0 bases, with 9 bases remaining between them. This CDR3 has 15 residues. CDR3 protein: CASSVAPGMNTEAFF. The CDR3 DNA is TGTGCCAGCAGCGTAGCACCAGGCATGAACACTGAAGCTTTCTTT.

The table lists this clone with a few counts. This sequence joins TRBV27 and TRBJ1-2; 10 bases are shared with TRBD1. This CDR3 has 18 residues. Trimming at V came to 3 bases and at J to 1 base, leaving 11 bases not matched to a gene. The germline V gene has CDR1 MNHEY and CDR2 SMNVEV (reference sequence). For the CDR3, the DNA is TGTGCCAGCAGTTTTTCTCCCGGGACAGGGGTCGGTAACTATGGCTACACCTTC. This gives the protein CASSFSPGTGVGNYGYTF.

This sequence joins TRBV6-1 and TRBJ2-1, with D possibly TRBD2 on 5 matching bases. Germline loops: CDR1 MNHNS, CDR2 SASEGT. The length of the CDR3 is 12 residues. V lost 1 base to trimming and J lost 11 bases, with 9 bases between them. CDR3 DNA sequence: TGTGCCAGCAGTGAAGGAACTAGGAAGCAGTTCTTC. It specifies CASSEGTRKQFF.

The chain carries TRBV18 and TRBJ2-1, with unresolved D. Germline-derived CDR1 and CDR2 are KGHSH and LQKENI. V was pared by 0 bases and J by 7 bases, with 19 bases between. This CDR3 has 17 amino acids. The CDR3 sequence is CASSPPPQLNRRNEQFF. CDR3 coding DNA: TGTGCCAGCTCACCACCTCCACAGCTGAACCGCAGGAATGAGCAGTTCTTC. Full variable domain (remainder filled in from reference TRBV18 and TRBJ2-1): NAGVMQNPRHLVRRRGQEARLRCSPMKGHSHVYWYRQLPEEGLKFMVYLQKENIIDESGMPKERFSAEFPKEGPSILRIQQVVRGDSAAYFCASSPPPQLNRRNEQFFGPGTRLTVL.

This chain connects TRBV19 to TRBJ2-2; TRBD2 matches 13 bases. Germline V gene lookup returns CDR1 LNHDA and CDR2 SQIVND (reference sequence). The CDR3 sequence is 19 residues long. Unmatched junction bases numbered 13, after V lost 5 bases and J lost 4 bases. The CDR3 sequence: CASSRHIPGLAGVTGELFF. The CDR3 nucleotides read TGTGCCAGTAGTCGACATATCCCCGGACTAGCGGGAGTCACCGGGGAGCTGTTTTTT.

The genes are TRBV6-5 and TRBJ1-2; D not resolved. Germline assignment: CDR1 MNHEY and CDR2 SVGAGI. The CDR3 extends over 15 amino acids. V lost 3 bases, J lost 4 bases, and 15 bases lay in between. CDR3 residues: CASSYGWGGGYGYTF. The CDR3 DNA reads as TGTGCCAGCAGTTATGGTTGGGGAGGCGGCTATGGCTACACCTTC.

This clone is a singleton in its sample. The rearrangement joins TRBV12-3 or TRBV12-4 to TRBJ2-3; TRBD2 agrees at 7 bases. The CDR3 runs 13 residues. V shed 1 base and J 13 bases; nucleotides not matched to a gene: 8. The CDR3 nucleotides read TGTGCCAGCAGTTTAGAGCGGGACCTAAGGGAGTATTTT. Its protein is CASSLERDLREYF.

This clone has more than one count but fewer than ten. The V and J genes are TRBV11-2 and TRBJ2-7, with D possibly TRBD1 on 5 matching bases. Germline CDR1 is SGHAT and CDR2 is FQNNGV. Deletions cut 2 bases from V and 3 bases from J, with 5 bases between. The CDR3 is 12 amino acids. In DNA, the CDR3 is TGTGCCAGCAGCTTAAGGGGCTACGAGCAGTACTTC. Amino acid sequence: CASSLRGYEQYF. The full variable domain, with the rest looked up from reference TRBV11-2 and TRBJ2-7, is EAGVAQSPRYKIIEKRQSVAFWCNPISGHATLYWYQQILGQGPKLLIQFQNNGVVDDSQLPKDRFSAERLKGVDSTLKIQPAKLEDSAVYLCASSLRGYEQYFGPGTRLTVT.

The chain recombines TRBV19 with TRBJ2-7; D not certain. CDR1 and CDR2 from the germline V gene are LNHDA and SQIVND (reference sequence). The CDR3 loop spans 14 amino acids. Trimming cost V 3 bases and J 1 base, with 10 bases left between them. As DNA, the CDR3 is TGTGCCAGTAGTATCAGGCATTTATCCTACGAGCAGTACTTC. This encodes CASSIRHLSYEQYF. Using reference TRBV19 and TRBJ2-7 for the parts outside the CDR3, the full variable domain is DGGITQSPKYLFRKEGQNVTLSCEQNLNHDAMYWYRQDPGQGLRLIYYSQIVNDFQKGDIAEGYSVSREKKESFPLTVTSAQKNPTAFYLCASSIRHLSYEQYFGPGTRLTVT.

The V gene is TRBV5-1, the J gene TRBJ2-5, with 9 bases identical to TRBD2. This CDR3 is 16 amino acids long. The trim removed 0 bases at V and 4 bases at J, leaving 7 bases unmatched. Germline V CDR1 and CDR2: SGHRS, YFSETQ. CDR3 in amino acids: CASSLALAGRGETQYF. The CDR3 DNA is TGCGCCAGCAGCTTGGCTCTAGCGGGAAGGGGAGAGACCCAGTACTTC.

This clone appeared many times. V gene TRBV6-5 combines with J gene TRBJ1-1; no clear D. The CDR3 runs 13 residues. The V gene's germline CDR1 is MNHEY and CDR2 SVGAGI. The V gene lost 6 bases and the J gene lost 1 base, with 9 bases spanning the gap. CDR3 bases: TGTGCCAGCAGCTGGGTAGCGAACACTGAAGCTTTCTTT. This encodes CASSWVANTEAFF.

This chain joins TRBV4-1 and TRBJ1-1, with D possibly matching TRBD1 (5 bases). From germline, CDR1 is MGHRA and CDR2 YSYEKL. This CDR3 region has 14 residues. V was trimmed by 1 base and J by 4 bases, leaving 10 bases between them. DNA for the CDR3: TGCGCCAGCAGCCAAGTATCAGGGCCCACTGAAGCTTTCTTT. Its protein is CASSQVSGPTEAFF.

The CDR3, as DNA: TGCAGCGTTGAAGGAAGGCCAGGGGACTATGGCTACACCTTC. It is translated as CSVEGRPGDYGYTF. This chain connects TRBV29-1 to TRBJ1-2, with TRBD1 as a possible D gene (6 bases). This CDR3 has 14 amino acids. CDR1 is SQVTM and CDR2 is ANQGSEA in the germline V gene. V was clipped by 1 base and J by 3 bases, with 12 bases between them.

V gene TRBV7-3 combines with J gene TRBJ1-1, with a tentative D call TRBD1 (5 bases). The CDR3 length is 13 residues. Germline values: CDR1 SGHTA, CDR2 FQGTGA. V lost 4 bases and J lost 6, with 12 bases in between. CDR3 sequence: CASSSRDEAEAFF. The CDR3, as DNA: TGTGCCAGCAGCTCGCGGGACGAGGCTGAAGCTTTCTTT.

The chain uses TRBV2 and TRBJ2-3; perhaps TRBD2 as D (6 bases). There are 15 residues in the CDR3. CDR1 and CDR2 from the germline V gene are SNHLY and FYNNEI. The germline V and J ends were trimmed by 6 bases and 2 bases, with 15 bases remaining between them. CDR3 protein: CASRARRGPTDTQYF. The CDR3 bases are TGTGCCAGCAGGGCTAGGAGGGGTCCCACAGATACGCAGTATTTT. The entire variable domain, with the rest obtained from reference TRBV2 and TRBJ2-3, is as follows: EPEVTQTPSHQVTQMGQEVILRCVPISNHLYFYWYRQILGQKVEFLVSFYNNEISEKSEIFDDQFSVERPDGSNFTLKIRSTKLEDSAMYFCASRARRGPTDTQYFGPGTRLTVL.

This rearrangement joins TRBV5-1 to TRBJ2-1; D may be TRBD2 (6 bases). The length of the CDR3 is 15 residues. The V end was cut by 4 bases, the J end by 2 bases, with 13 bases between. CDR1 and CDR2 (germline): SGHRS, YFSETQ. The CDR3 DNA reads as TGCGCCAGCAGCCTCTTAGGGACTCCCTACAATGAGCAGTTCTTC. It encodes CASSLLGTPYNEQFF. The variable domain in full, with the rest retrieved from reference TRBV5-1 and TRBJ2-1, is KAGVTQTPRYLIKTRGQQVTLSCSPISGHRSVSWYQQTPGQGLQFLFEYFSETQRNKGNFPGRFSGRQFSNSRSEMNVSTLELGDSALYLCASSLLGTPYNEQFFGPGTRLTVL.

The chain couples TRBV20-1 to TRBJ2-1; TRBD2 agrees at 8 bases. The CDR3 covers 15 residues. Per germline, CDR1 DFQATT and CDR2 SNEGSKA (reference sequence). The V gene end was trimmed by 3 bases and the J gene end by 4 bases; junction bases not matched to a gene: 8. Here the CDR3 DNA reads TGCAGTGCTAGTAGAACGGGAGGGCAATACAATGAGCAGTTCTTC. Translation: CSASRTGGQYNEQFF.

The chain uses TRBV29-1 and TRBJ1-2; tentatively, D is TRBD1 (5 bases). V lost 3 bases to trimming and J lost 7 bases, with 15 bases between them. Germline CDR1 SQVTM, CDR2 ANQGSEA. CDR3 length equals 13 residues. The DNA for the CDR3 is TGCAGCGTTGAGGGGCAGGGAATCGGTGGCTACACCTTC. Protein sequence: CSVEGQGIGGYTF. Full variable domain (rest looked up from reference TRBV29-1 and TRBJ1-2): SAVISQKPSRDICQRGTSLTIQCQVDSQVTMMFWYRQQPGQSLTLIATANQGSEATYESGFVIDKFPISRPNLTFSTLTVSNMSPEDSSIYLCSVEGQGIGGYTFGSGTRLTVV.